The 20 T cell receptor beta chains presented below share a single source sample, sequenced in a study of regulatory T cells in long-lasting Graves disease. CDR3 regions were amplified by Arm-PCR using iRepertoire HTBI primers to build TCR beta libraries. MiXCR was run by TCRdb on the multiplex PCR reads, yielding one entry per CDR3 protein. Of around 230,000 distinct CDR3 sequences in the sample, 15% to 20% were seen once. Stated time point: newly diagnosed GD, antithyroid drugs for less than 3 months. The authors made the TCR library using RNA they extracted from PBMCs. The sequencing used peripheral blood mononuclear cells (PBMCs), collected at new diagnosis, from a patient treated with antithyroid drugs. The receptors come from a female donor with Graves disease.

Of note for this clonotype: It is likely a read error: a sequence one base away is far more abundant. V and J are TRBV12-3 or TRBV12-4 and TRBJ2-7; D might be TRBD2 (5 bases). Trimming removed 3 bases from V and 7 bases from J, with 19 bases in between. This CDR3 is built from 15 residues. CDR3 nucleotide sequence: TGTGCCAGCAGTTTGGGCGGGTCGGCCGGAGATGAGCAGTACTTC. Encoded protein: CASSLGGSAGDEQYF.

This clonotype was found many times. The genes are TRBV28 and TRBJ1-2; 7 nucleotides align to TRBD1. CDR3 length: 15 amino acids. V lost 3 bases to trimming and J lost 6 bases; unmatched junction nucleotides: 10. CDR1 MDHEN and CDR2 SYDVKM come from the germline V gene. CDR3 protein: CASSLAGGLPHGYTF. As DNA, the CDR3 is TGTGCCAGCAGTTTGGCAGGGGGGCTTCCCCATGGCTACACCTTC.

Of note for this clonotype: This could be a read error, since a much larger clone is one nucleotide away. This chain connects TRBV20-1 to TRBJ1-5, with a tentative D call TRBD1 (6 bases). This CDR3 spans 15 amino acids. CDR1 is DFQATT and CDR2 is SNEGSKA in the germline V gene (reference sequence). CDR3 in amino acids: CSARGDTGADQLQHF. CDR3 DNA: TGCAGTGCTAGAGGGGATACGGGGGCGGATCAGCTCCAGCATTTT.

This clonotype was recorded at least ten times. The chain uses TRBV7-2 and TRBJ2-7; perhaps TRBD2 as D (6 bases). CDR1 is SGHTA and CDR2 is FQGNSA in the germline V gene. This CDR3 region has 14 residues. V lost 5 bases and J lost 2, with 13 bases in between. Here the CDR3 DNA reads TGTGCCAGCAGCCCAGTAGCGGCCACCTACGAGCAGTACTTC. Translating gives CASSPVAATYEQYF.

Many counts were recorded for this clonotype. As DNA, the CDR3 is TGTGCCAGCAGCGTTACAGGGGCCGGGGCCAACGTCCTGACTTTC. It specifies CASSVTGAGANVLTF. The rearrangement links TRBV9 to TRBJ2-6; 7 bases are shared with TRBD1. From germline, CDR1 is SGDLS and CDR2 YYNGEE. This CDR3 contains 15 residues. The V segment lost 2 bases and the J segment 4 bases; nucleotides outside the gene matches: 3.

CDR3 DNA: TGTGCCAGCAGCCTGCCGGGCGGTCAAGAGACCCAGTACTTC. This gives the protein CASSLPGGQETQYF. The V gene is TRBV3-1, the J gene TRBJ2-5; no clear D. The germline V gene has CDR1 LGHDT and CDR2 YNNKEL (reference sequence). The length of the CDR3 is 14 residues. V lost 4 bases to trimming and J lost 2 bases, with 11 bases between them.

The chain has TRBV15 and TRBJ2-3; D remains unclear. CDR1 is LNHNV, CDR2 YYDKDF, per germline (reference sequence). The CDR3 length is 14 residues. The ends were cut back, 0 bases at V and 6 bases at J, with 10 bases in the middle. Here the CDR3 DNA reads TGTGCCACCAGCAGAGAAGCTCCCAGTGATACGCAGTATTTT. The encoded protein is CATSREAPSDTQYF.

This clonotype was seen ten or more times. The CDR3 DNA reads TGCAGTGCTCCTAATACCAACGGAGCCTCTCAAGAGACCCAGTACTTC. This translates into CSAPNTNGASQETQYF. This chain joins TRBV20-1 and TRBJ2-5; no reliable D call. Germline CDR1 and CDR2: DFQATT and SNEGSKA (reference sequence). The CDR3 spans 16 residues. The V end was cut by 5 bases, the J end by 2 bases, with 21 bases between.

This clonotype has just one count. A much larger clonotype is one base distant, so this may be a read error. The rearrangement links TRBV3-1 to TRBJ1-2, with D perhaps TRBD1 (5 bases). The germline V gene encodes CDR1 LGHDT and CDR2 YNNKEL (reference sequence). Trimming stripped 3 bases from V and 7 bases from J, with 12 bases between. The CDR3 is 13 amino acids. CDR3 nucleotides: TGTGCCAGCAGCCAGGGGGGTACCTGTGGCTACACCTTC. This sequence encodes CASSQGGTCGYTF.

V usage is TRBV18 and J usage is TRBJ2-7; 7 nucleotides agree with TRBD2. The V segment lost 9 bases and the J segment 4 bases; nucleotides outside the gene matches: 9. The CDR3 loop spans 13 amino acids. Germline V gene lookup returns CDR1 KGHSH and CDR2 LQKENI. The CDR3 DNA follows: TGTGCCAGTGGGATGAGCGGGAAATACGAGCAGTACTTC. It yields the protein CASGMSGKYEQYF.

This clonotype was counted at least ten times. The V gene is TRBV10-3, the J gene TRBJ1-5; TRBD1 is a possible D gene (6 bases). The CDR3 has 14 residues. The ends were cut back, 3 bases at V and 4 bases at J, with 10 bases in the middle. Germline loops: CDR1 ENHRY, CDR2 SYGVKD. This CDR3 reads CAISDGDTNQPQHF. The CDR3 nucleotides read TGTGCCATCAGTGACGGGGACACTAATCAGCCCCAGCATTTT.

As to this clonotype: One end of the junction varies from germline; a read error may be responsible. The chain employs TRBV5-5 and TRBJ1-1; 7 bases are a match to TRBD1. Germline CDR1 SGHKS, CDR2 YYEKEE (reference sequence). There are 14 residues in the CDR3. CDR3 nucleotide sequence: TGCGCCAGCAGCCGATCGGACAGGCTCACTGAAGCTTTCTTT. This sequence encodes CASSRSDRLTEAFF. Full variable domain (remainder filled in from reference TRBV5-5 and TRBJ1-1): DAGVTQSPTHLIKTRGQQVTLRCSPISGHKSVSWYQQVLGQGPQFIFQYYEKEERGRGNFPDRFSARQFPNYSSELNVNALLLGDSALYLCASSRSDRLTEAFFGQGTRLTVV.

At least ten counts were recorded for this clonotype. The chain is built from TRBV12-3 or TRBV12-4 and TRBJ2-7, with 10 bases matching TRBD1. J lost 6 bases, V lost 7 bases, and 6 bases had no gene match. The CDR3 length is 13 residues. In DNA form, the CDR3 reads TGTGCCAGCACCCGGGACAGGGGTGCCGAGCAGTACTTC. Its protein is CASTRDRGAEQYF.

This clonotype came up many times. Likely a read error: the CDR3 ends without its conserved phenylalanine or tryptophan. The rearrangement uses TRBV10-3 and TRBJ1-1; D is perhaps TRBD1 (6 bases). The CDR3 consists of 13 residues. The ends were cut back, 0 bases at V and 7 bases at J, with 9 bases in the middle. CDR1 is ENHRY and CDR2 is SYGVKD in the germline V gene. CDR3 in amino acids: CAISESTGDEAFS. Written as DNA, the CDR3 is TGTGCCATCAGTGAGTCGACAGGAGATGAAGCTTTCTCT.

On this clonotype itself: Given a much more abundant clone one base away, this may be a read error. V usage is TRBV12-3 or TRBV12-4 and J usage is TRBJ2-5; D not certain. The DNA end lines up better with TRBJ2-1; the J call may be wrong. This CDR3 spans 14 amino acids. CDR3: CASSWSRGANEQFF. CDR3 nucleotide sequence: TGTGCCAGCAGTTGGTCCCGAGGAGCGAATGAGCAGTTCTTC.

This clonotype showed up many times. The chain is built from TRBV11-2 and TRBJ2-3; D remains unclear. The CDR3 length is 15 residues. Germline V gene sequence: CDR1 SGHAT, CDR2 FQNNGV. V lost 1 base and J 0 bases, leaving 8 bases between the germline ends. The chain's CDR3 is CASSLAHRSTDTQYF. The CDR3 DNA follows: TGTGCCAGCAGCTTAGCTCACAGAAGCACAGATACGCAGTATTTT.

This clonotype was counted ten times or more. This chain uses TRBV11-2 with TRBJ2-2; D not certain. CDR1 is SGHAT, CDR2 FQNNGV, per germline. This CDR3 contains 14 residues. The V and J ends lost 5 bases and 4 bases respectively, with 11 bases between them. The CDR3 spells CASSPRVGTGELFF. CDR3 DNA sequence: TGTGCCAGCAGCCCCCGGGTAGGCACCGGGGAGCTGTTTTTT.

This clonotype was picked up many times. The chain employs TRBV20-1 and TRBJ2-7, with no clear D. V was cut by 5 bases and J by 2 bases, with 7 bases left in between. CDR1 and CDR2 (germline): DFQATT, SNEGSKA (reference sequence). The CDR3 contains 11 residues. The CDR3 is CSAFGAYEQYF. DNA for the CDR3: TGCAGTGCTTTTGGGGCCTACGAGCAGTACTTC.

This chain joins TRBV12-3 or TRBV12-4 and TRBJ2-7, with D tentatively TRBD1 or TRBD2 (5 bases each). The CDR3 contains 16 residues. Trimming left V 5 bases short and J 5 bases short, with 22 bases between. In DNA form, the CDR3 reads TGTGCCAGCAGTCTACCCTCGGGACCGCCGGTCAACGAGCAGTACTTC. Translating gives CASSLPSGPPVNEQYF.

This clonotype has at least ten counts. The J gene is TRBJ2-7, the V gene TRBV12-3 or TRBV12-4; TRBD2 matches at 7 bases. V lost 3 bases and J lost 3; bases outside the gene matches: 5. This CDR3 comprises 14 residues. This CDR3 reads CASSFAGVIYEQYF. The CDR3, as DNA: TGTGCCAGCAGTTTCGCGGGAGTGATCTACGAGCAGTACTTC.